This TCR beta chain was identified during a study of blood T cell repertoires in COVID-19. About the research overall: The samples span acute and convalescent COVID-19 from the United States, Italy and Spain. Sample material is recorded as cDNA or gDNA derived from T cells, B-cell-depleted T cells, or PBMCs.

The CDR3 has 13 amino acids. Trimming shortened V by 5 bases and J by 10 bases, and 17 bases separated the two germline ends. Original methodology: Estimated nucleated cell counts came from reference gene primer amplification. TCRdb keeps only in-frame clones here, not all; method: immunoSEQ multiplex PCR. For V, J and clone size, that table is used; D and trimming come from the DNA. The sample lists some 170,000 clones; approximately 78% were seen once. The sample taken for sequencing was peripheral blood. The J gene is TRBJ2-5, the V gene TRBV12-3 or TRBV12-4; D may be TRBD1 (6 bases). The TCR originated in a human donor in a cohort sampled during active COVID-19. This CDR3 is CASSVRRGTLQYF. The DNA for the CDR3 is TGTGCCAGCAGTGTCCGTCGTGGGACACTCCAGTACTTC.